This TCR beta chain was observed in a study of CXCR3-negative and CXCR3-positive naive CD8 T cells. Subsets of CD8+ T cells were each sorted in triplicate at 270,000 or so cells apiece. For this clonotype: Its target is unknown.

Libraries of TRB cDNA were made by 5' RACE and carried UMIs. TCRdb re-called the 5' RACE reads, yielding one record per CDR3 amino acid sequence without DNA. The sample spans about 140,000 distinct CDR3 sequences; the ten largest clones claim about 0.37%. Germline CDR1 MNHEY, CDR2 SMNVEV (reference sequence). The CDR3 totals 14 residues. General study results and limits: More hydrophobic TRB CDR3s occurred in CXCR3-positive than in CXCR3-negative naive cells.

The clonotype originates from a human donor in good health. Some clones in this sample may be carry-over from other donors' samples. Sample: naive CXCR3+ CD8+ T cells from blood. Specified subset: CD45RO-CCR7+CD27+CD95- naive CD8+ T cells expressing CXCR3 (TNR3+). The rearrangement links TRBV27 to TRBJ2-3; TCRdb reports TRBD1, a call that lacks DNA to check it against. CDR3: CASSFGGITDTQYF.